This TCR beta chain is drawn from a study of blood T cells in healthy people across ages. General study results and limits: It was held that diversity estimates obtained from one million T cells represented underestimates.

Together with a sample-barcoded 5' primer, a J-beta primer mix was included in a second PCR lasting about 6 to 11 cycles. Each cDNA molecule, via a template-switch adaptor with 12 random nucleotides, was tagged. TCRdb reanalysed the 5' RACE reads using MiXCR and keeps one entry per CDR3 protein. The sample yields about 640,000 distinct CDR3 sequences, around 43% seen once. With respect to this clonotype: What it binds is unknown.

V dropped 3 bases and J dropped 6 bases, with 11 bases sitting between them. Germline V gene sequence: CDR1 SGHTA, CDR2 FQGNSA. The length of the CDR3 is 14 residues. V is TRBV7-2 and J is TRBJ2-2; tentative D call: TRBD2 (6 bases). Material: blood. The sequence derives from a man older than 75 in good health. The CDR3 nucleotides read TGTGCCAGCAGCTTTGATCCGGGGGCCGGGGAGCTGTTTTTT. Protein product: CASSFDPGAGELFF.